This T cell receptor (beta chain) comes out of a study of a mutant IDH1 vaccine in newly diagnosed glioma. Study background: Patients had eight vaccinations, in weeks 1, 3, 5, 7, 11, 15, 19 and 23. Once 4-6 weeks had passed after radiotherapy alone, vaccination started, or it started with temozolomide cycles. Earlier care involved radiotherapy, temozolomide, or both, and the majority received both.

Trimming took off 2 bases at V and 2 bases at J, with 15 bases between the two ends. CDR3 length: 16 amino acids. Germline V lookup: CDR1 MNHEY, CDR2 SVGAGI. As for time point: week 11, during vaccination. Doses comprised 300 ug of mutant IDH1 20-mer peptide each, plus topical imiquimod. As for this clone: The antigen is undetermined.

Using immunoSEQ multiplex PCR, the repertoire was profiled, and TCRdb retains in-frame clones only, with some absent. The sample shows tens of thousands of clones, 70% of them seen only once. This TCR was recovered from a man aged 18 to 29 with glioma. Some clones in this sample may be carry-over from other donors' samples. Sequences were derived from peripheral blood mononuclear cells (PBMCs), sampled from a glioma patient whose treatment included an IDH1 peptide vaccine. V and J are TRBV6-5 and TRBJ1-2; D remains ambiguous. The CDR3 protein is CASSYTPPPANYGYTF. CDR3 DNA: TGTGCCAGCAGTTACACTCCCCCCCCAGCCAACTATGGCTACACCTTC.